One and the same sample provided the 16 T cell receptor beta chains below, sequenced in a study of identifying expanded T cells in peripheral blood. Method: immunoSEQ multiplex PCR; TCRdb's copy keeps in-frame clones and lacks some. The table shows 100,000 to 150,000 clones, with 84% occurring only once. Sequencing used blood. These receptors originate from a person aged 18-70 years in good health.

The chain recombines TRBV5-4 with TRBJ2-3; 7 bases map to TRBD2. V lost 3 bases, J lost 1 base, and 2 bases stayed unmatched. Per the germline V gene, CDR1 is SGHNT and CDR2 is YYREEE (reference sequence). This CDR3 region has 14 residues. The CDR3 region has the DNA TGTGCCAGCAGCTGGGGACTACGCACAGATACGCAGTATTTT. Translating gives CASSWGLRTDTQYF.

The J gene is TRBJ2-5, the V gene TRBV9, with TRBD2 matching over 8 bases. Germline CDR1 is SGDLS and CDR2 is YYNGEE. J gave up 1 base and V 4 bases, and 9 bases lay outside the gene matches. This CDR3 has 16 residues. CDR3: CASSSLAGMVQETQYF. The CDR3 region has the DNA TGTGCCAGCAGCTCGCTAGCGGGCATGGTCCAAGAGACCCAGTACTTC. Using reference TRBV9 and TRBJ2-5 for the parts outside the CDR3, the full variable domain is DSGVTQTPKHLITATGQRVTLRCSPRSGDLSVYWYQQSLDQGLQFLIQYYNGEERAKGNILERFSAQQFPDLHSELNLSSLELGDSALYFCASSSLAGMVQETQYFGPGTRLLVL.

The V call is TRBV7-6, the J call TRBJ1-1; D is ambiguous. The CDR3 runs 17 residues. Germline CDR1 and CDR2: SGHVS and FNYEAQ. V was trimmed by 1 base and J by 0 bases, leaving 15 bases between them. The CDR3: CASSLGSLRGLNTEAFF. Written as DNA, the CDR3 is TGTGCCAGCAGCTTAGGTTCCCTCCGGGGATTGAACACTGAAGCTTTCTTT.

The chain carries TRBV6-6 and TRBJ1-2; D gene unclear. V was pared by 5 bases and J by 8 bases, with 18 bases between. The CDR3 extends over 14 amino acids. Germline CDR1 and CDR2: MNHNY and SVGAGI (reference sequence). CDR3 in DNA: TGTGCCAGCAGTCGTCGGATAGTCAGTGAAGGCTACACCTTC. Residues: CASSRRIVSEGYTF.

CDR3 DNA sequence: TGCGCCAGCAGCTCGGGACAAGGCACAGATACGCAGTATTTT. Protein: CASSSGQGTDTQYF. V gene TRBV5-1 combines with J gene TRBJ2-3, with D perhaps matching TRBD1 (6 bases). V lost 3 bases, J lost 1 base, and 9 bases lay in between. Germline CDR1 is SGHRS and CDR2 is YFSETQ. The CDR3 totals 14 residues.

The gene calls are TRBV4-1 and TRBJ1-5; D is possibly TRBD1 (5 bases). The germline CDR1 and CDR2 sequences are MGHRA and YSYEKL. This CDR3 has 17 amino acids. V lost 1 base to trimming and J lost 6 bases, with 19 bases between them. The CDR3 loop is CASSQAGAYTDVQPQHF. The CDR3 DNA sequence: TGCGCCAGCAGCCAAGCCGGGGCGTATACAGACGTTCAGCCCCAGCATTTT.

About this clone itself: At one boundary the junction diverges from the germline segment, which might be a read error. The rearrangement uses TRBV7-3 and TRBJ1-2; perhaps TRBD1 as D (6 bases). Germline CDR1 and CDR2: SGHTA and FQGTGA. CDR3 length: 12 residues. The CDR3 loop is CASSNPGQPSSF. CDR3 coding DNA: TGTGCCAGCAGCAACCCCGGACAGCCCTCCTCTTTC.

The CDR3 sequence: CASSEAEGAQAFF. CDR3 coding DNA: TGTGCCAGCAGTGAAGCGGAGGGGGCCCAAGCTTTCTTT. V usage is TRBV2 and J usage is TRBJ1-1, with 7 nucleotides matching TRBD1. The J segment lost 9 bases and the V segment lost 0 bases, leaving 4 bases of the junction unmatched. Germline CDR1 is SNHLY and CDR2 is FYNNEI. This CDR3 is 13 amino acids long.

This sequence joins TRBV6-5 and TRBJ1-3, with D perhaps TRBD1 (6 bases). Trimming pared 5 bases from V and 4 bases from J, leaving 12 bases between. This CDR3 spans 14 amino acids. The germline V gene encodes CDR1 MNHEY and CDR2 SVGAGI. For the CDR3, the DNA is TGTGCCAGCAGTGTACAGGGTCTGGGAAACACCATATATTTT. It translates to CASSVQGLGNTIYF.

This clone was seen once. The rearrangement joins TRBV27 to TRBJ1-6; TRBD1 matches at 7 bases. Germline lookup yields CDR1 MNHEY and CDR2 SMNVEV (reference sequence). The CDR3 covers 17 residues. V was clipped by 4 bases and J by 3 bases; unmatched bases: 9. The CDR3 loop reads CASSSRGGQFYNSPLHF. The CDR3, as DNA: TGTGCCAGCAGTTCCCGCGGGGGACAGTTCTATAATTCACCCCTCCACTTT.

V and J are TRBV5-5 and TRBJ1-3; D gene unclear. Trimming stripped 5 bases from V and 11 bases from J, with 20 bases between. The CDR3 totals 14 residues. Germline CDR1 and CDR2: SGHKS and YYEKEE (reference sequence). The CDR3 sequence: CASSRDPSPGAIYF. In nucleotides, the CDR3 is TGTGCCAGCAGTCGGGATCCATCGCCCGGGGCCATATATTTT.

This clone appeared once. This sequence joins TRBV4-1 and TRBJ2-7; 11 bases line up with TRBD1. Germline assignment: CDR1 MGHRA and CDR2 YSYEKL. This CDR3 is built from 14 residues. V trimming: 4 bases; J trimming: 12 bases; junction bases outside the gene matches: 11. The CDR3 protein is CASSRGTGGSLRYF. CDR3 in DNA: TGCGCCAGCAGCCGAGGGACAGGGGGTTCCTTAAGGTACTTC.

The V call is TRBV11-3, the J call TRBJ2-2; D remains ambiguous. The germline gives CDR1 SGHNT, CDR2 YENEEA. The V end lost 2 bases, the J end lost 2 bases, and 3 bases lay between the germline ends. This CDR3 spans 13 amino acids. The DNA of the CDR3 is TGTGCCAGCAGCTTACTAAACACCGGGGAGCTGTTTTTT. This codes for CASSLLNTGELFF.

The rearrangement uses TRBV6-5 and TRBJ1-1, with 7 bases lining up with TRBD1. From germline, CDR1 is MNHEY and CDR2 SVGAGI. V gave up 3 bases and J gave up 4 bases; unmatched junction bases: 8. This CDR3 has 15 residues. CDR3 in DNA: TGTGCCAGCAGTTATACAGGGGTTTTGGGCACTGAAGCTTTCTTT. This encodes CASSYTGVLGTEAFF.

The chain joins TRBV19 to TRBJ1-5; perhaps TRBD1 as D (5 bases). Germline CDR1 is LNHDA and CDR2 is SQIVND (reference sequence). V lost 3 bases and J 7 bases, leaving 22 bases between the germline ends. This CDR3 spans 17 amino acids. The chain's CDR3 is CASSIARVKSEDQPQHF. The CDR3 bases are TGTGCCAGTAGTATCGCCAGGGTCAAGTCAGAGGACCAGCCCCAGCATTTT. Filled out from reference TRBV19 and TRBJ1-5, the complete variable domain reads DGGITQSPKYLFRKEGQNVTLSCEQNLNHDAMYWYRQDPGQGLRLIYYSQIVNDFQKGDIAEGYSVSREKKESFPLTVTSAQKNPTAFYLCASSIARVKSEDQPQHFGDGTRLSIL.

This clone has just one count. Written as DNA, the CDR3 is TGTGCCAGCAGCCCCGTGGGAGGTAGAACGCAGTATTTT. Encoded protein: CASSPVGGRTQYF. The V and J genes are TRBV7-8 and TRBJ2-3; maybe TRBD2 (6 bases). V was pared by 5 bases and J by 9 bases, with 15 bases between. CDR3 length: 13 residues. Per the germline V gene, CDR1 is SGHVS and CDR2 is FQNEAQ.